A single sample gave rise to the 9 T cell receptor beta chains below, sequenced in a study of regulatory T cells in long-lasting Graves disease (dated by TCRdb to about 2021). Libraries were made using multiplex PCR. Reads for this sample came from an Illumina HiSeq 4000. CDR3 regions were amplified by Arm-PCR with iRepertoire HTBI primers to construct TCR beta libraries. In TCRdb, the public reads were trimmed at Q25 with fastp and aligned with MiXCR, with productive beta chains retained. Every distinct CDR3 protein forms one entry, paired with its most common genes and DNA. Present in this sample are more than 450,000 distinct CDR3 sequences, around 15% of which were seen just once. The top ten hold more than 10% of the sample. According to the study, the label for this sample's time point signals: newly diagnosed GD, antithyroid drugs for less than 3 months. For both TCR sequencing and RNA sequencing, RNA was extracted from PBMCs using TRIzol.

These data were also filed under a second study, of T cells in Graves' hyperthyroidism and ophthalmopathy.

The sequencing here drew on peripheral blood mononuclear cells (PBMCs), taken at new diagnosis, from a patient treated with antithyroid drugs. All receptors derive from a man in his forties with Graves disease. Donor details come from another sample of the same person, matched by shared clones.

This clonotype occurred many times. This chain connects TRBV6-1 to TRBJ1-6, with D tentatively TRBD1 (5 bases). The germline V gene has CDR1 MNHNS and CDR2 SASEGT. The CDR3 length is 15 residues. The V and J ends lost 7 bases and 10 bases respectively, with 20 bases between them. CDR3 protein: CASTQTDANRSPLHF. The CDR3 nucleotides read TGTGCCAGCACCCAGACAGATGCTAATCGGTCACCCCTCCACTTT.

This clonotype was counted between two and nine times. This rearrangement joins TRBV6-4 to TRBJ2-6; D remains ambiguous. Germline assignment: CDR1 MRHNA and CDR2 SNTAGT. The CDR3 extends over 16 amino acids. Trimming took 5 bases from V and 1 from J, leaving 12 bases between them. CDR3 residues: CASSSTSASGANVLTF. The DNA of the CDR3 is TGTGCCAGCAGTTCCACCTCGGCGTCTGGGGCCAACGTCCTGACTTTC.

The chain joins TRBV9 to TRBJ2-5; tentatively, D is TRBD1 (5 bases). The germline CDR1 and CDR2 sequences are SGDLS and YYNGEE. The CDR3 is made up of 16 amino acids. Trimming stripped 0 bases from V and 1 base from J, with 13 bases between. The CDR3 region is CASSVGTGISQETQYF. DNA for the CDR3: TGTGCCAGCAGCGTAGGAACAGGAATAAGCCAAGAGACCCAGTACTTC.

This clonotype has a count of ten or more. The chain combines TRBV11-2 with TRBJ2-3; TRBD2 matches 13 bases. The trim removed 6 bases at V and 3 bases at J, leaving 12 bases unmatched. Germline lookup yields CDR1 SGHAT and CDR2 FQNNGV. This CDR3 has 18 amino acids. The DNA of the CDR3 is TGTGCCAGCAGGCGACTAGCGGGAGGCGGAAAAGGTACAGATACGCAGTATTTT. This sequence encodes CASRRLAGGGKGTDTQYF. The full variable domain, rest sourced from reference TRBV11-2 and TRBJ2-3, is EAGVAQSPRYKIIEKRQSVAFWCNPISGHATLYWYQQILGQGPKLLIQFQNNGVVDDSQLPKDRFSAERLKGVDSTLKIQPAKLEDSAVYLCASRRLAGGGKGTDTQYFGPGTRLTVL.

This clonotype was seen at least ten times. The chain joins TRBV18 to TRBJ2-7; D gene unclear. This CDR3 has 14 amino acids. With 0 bases removed from V and 0 bases from J, the gap between germline ends came to 6 bases. Germline loops: CDR1 KGHSH, CDR2 LQKENI. CDR3 nucleotides: TGTGCCAGCTCACCACCGCACAACTCCTACGAGCAGTACTTC. Residues: CASSPPHNSYEQYF.

This clonotype has more than one count but fewer than ten. V is TRBV29-1 and J is TRBJ2-1; TRBD2 aligns across 11 bases. The CDR3 is made up of 15 amino acids. J gave up 5 bases and V 7 bases, and 10 bases lay outside the gene matches. CDR1 is SQVTM, CDR2 ANQGSEA, per germline. The CDR3 region is CSAPKTSGRNNEQFF. The CDR3 DNA reads TGCAGCGCTCCGAAAACTAGCGGGAGAAACAATGAGCAGTTCTTC.

The sample holds a few counts of this clonotype. The limits of the CDR3 on the DNA are not certain, so only TCRdb's listed CDR3 is given. V and J are TRBV28 and TRBJ1-3; the table's D gene call, TRBD1, was not cross checked with the DNA. Germline V gives CDR1 MDHEN, CDR2 SYDVKM. The CDR3 is 14 amino acids long, termini counted. CDR3 protein: CASSSGQGGNTIYF.

This clonotype was detected once. This may be a read error: a much more frequent sequence differs by one nucleotide. The chain links TRBV14 to TRBJ2-5; 8 bases are a match to TRBD2. In germline, CDR1 is SGHDN, CDR2 FVKESK. The CDR3 runs to 15 residues. The CDR3 spells CASSLYFSGKETQHF. The CDR3 DNA reads TGTGCCAGCAGCCTCTATTTTAGCGGGAAAGAGACCCAGCACTTC.

This clonotype has ten or more counts. The chain joins TRBV12-3 or TRBV12-4 to TRBJ1-5, with 10 bases fitting TRBD1. The CDR3 extends over 15 amino acids. V gave up 5 bases and J gave up 3 bases; unmatched junction bases: 4. Here the CDR3 DNA reads TGTGCCAGCAGTCGACAGGGGGCTAACAATCAGCCCCAGCATTTT. Protein product: CASSRQGANNQPQHF.